Below, 17 T cell receptor beta chains from the same sample are listed, as sequenced in a study of graft-versus-host responses after intestinal transplantation. Using immunoSEQ multiplex PCR, the repertoire was profiled, and TCRdb retains in-frame clones only, with some absent. Of about 6,400 clones listed, about four fifths are singletons. Processing of graft tissue released intraepithelial and lamina propria lymphocytes. Material: ileum tissue, obtained 300 to 310 days after intestinal transplant. These receptors all come from a human patient who received an intestinal transplant, so some T cells may come from the graft donor.

The genes are TRBV6-4 and TRBJ1-1, with TRBD1 matching over 8 bases. With 2 bases clipped from V and 3 bases from J, the junction kept 11 bases outside the gene matches. Germline CDR1 reads MRHNA; CDR2 reads SNTAGT. This CDR3 is built from 17 residues. In DNA form, the CDR3 reads TGTGCCAGCAGTGACACCAGCGGACAGGGTTGGGACACTGAAGCTTTCTTT. Protein product: CASSDTSGQGWDTEAFF.

The gene calls are TRBV7-8 and TRBJ2-1, with D uncertain. Trimming took 5 bases from V and 0 from J, leaving 14 bases between them. This CDR3 region has 16 residues. CDR1 and CDR2 from the germline V gene are SGHVS and FQNEAQ. The CDR3 is CASSLEWRGSYNEQFF. In DNA form, the CDR3 reads TGTGCCAGCAGCCTCGAGTGGCGAGGCTCCTACAATGAGCAGTTCTTC. The full variable domain, in which reference TRBV7-8 and TRBJ2-1 provide the parts outside the CDR3, is GAGVSQSPRYKVAKRGQDVALRCDPISGHVSLFWYQQALGQGPEFLTYFQNEAQLDKSGLPSDRFFAERPEGSVSTLKIQRTQQEDSAVYLCASSLEWRGSYNEQFFGPGTRLTVL.

The gene calls are TRBV15 and TRBJ2-1, with D unresolved. CDR1 and CDR2 (germline): LNHNV, YYDKDF (reference sequence). The CDR3 is 16 residues long. V was cut by 0 bases and J by 0 bases, with 9 bases left in between. In DNA form, the CDR3 reads TGTGCCACCAGCAGAGAGCCTACGAGCTCCTACAATGAGCAGTTCTTC. Its protein product is CATSREPTSSYNEQFF.

This clone was observed a few times. The chain joins TRBV11-1 to TRBJ1-1; tentatively, D is TRBD1 (6 bases). CDR3 size: 14 residues. The germline V and J ends were trimmed by 5 bases and 3 bases, with 13 bases remaining between them. Germline lookup yields CDR1 SGHAT and CDR2 FQDESV (reference sequence). CDR3 DNA sequence: TGTGCCAGCAGCGCCTTTCCAGGGGACACTGAAGCTTTCTTT. As protein: CASSAFPGDTEAFF.

J is TRBJ2-2 and V is TRBV11-2; TRBD1 matches 8 bases. With V trimmed by 7 bases and J by 8 bases, 6 bases remained unmatched. CDR1 is SGHAT, CDR2 FQNNGV, per germline. The CDR3 runs to 13 residues. In nucleotides, the CDR3 is TGTGCCAGCACCCCAGGGGGCAGGGGGGAGCTGTTTTTT. This sequence encodes CASTPGGRGELFF.

V gene TRBV29-1 combines with J gene TRBJ2-5; TRBD2 agrees at 9 bases. The V and J ends lost 3 bases and 3 bases, in that order; junction bases with no gene match: 2. Germline V CDR1 and CDR2: SQVTM, ANQGSEA. The CDR3 has 13 amino acids. Written as DNA, the CDR3 is TGCAGCGTTGAGACTAGCGGAGAAGAGACCCAGTACTTC. This gives the protein CSVETSGEETQYF. Combining the CDR3 with reference TRBV29-1 and TRBJ2-5 gives the whole variable domain SAVISQKPSRDICQRGTSLTIQCQVDSQVTMMFWYRQQPGQSLTLIATANQGSEATYESGFVIDKFPISRPNLTFSTLTVSNMSPEDSSIYLCSVETSGEETQYFGPGTRLLVL.

The chain recombines TRBV6-5 with TRBJ2-3; no firm D call. V lost 0 bases and J 0 bases, leaving 1 base between the germline ends. Germline assignment: CDR1 MNHEY and CDR2 SVGAGI. This CDR3 region has 13 residues. The CDR3 DNA follows: TGTGCCAGCAGTTACTCGAGCACAGATACGCAGTATTTT. This translates into CASSYSSTDTQYF.

This clone has a single count. The CDR3 DNA is TGTGCCAGTTGCCAGGGGCGGGGGGCGTGCAATGAGCAGTTCTTC. This codes for CASCQGRGACNEQFF. The chain joins TRBV19 to TRBJ2-1; 8 nucleotides align to TRBD2. V shed 8 bases, J shed 6 bases, and the junction held 12 bases outside the gene matches. Germline V gene sequence: CDR1 LNHDA, CDR2 SQIVND (reference sequence). The CDR3 has 15 residues.

The chain combines TRBV7-3 with TRBJ1-5; the D gene is possibly TRBD1 (6 bases). Trimming left V 6 bases short and J 7 bases short, with 16 bases between. This CDR3 has 14 residues. Germline-derived CDR1 and CDR2 are SGHTA and FQGTGA. CDR3 in amino acids: CASRTRGGGQPQHF. The DNA of the CDR3 is TGTGCCAGCAGGACCAGGGGAGGAGGGCAGCCCCAGCATTTT.

Comments on this clone: One end of the junction fails to match germline, which may point to a read error. CDR3 loop: CAGSDGYSYEQYF. CDR3 nucleotides: TGTGCCGGCAGCGACGGATACTCCTACGAGCAGTACTTC. The rearrangement uses TRBV5-5 and TRBJ2-7; D gene ambiguous. The CDR3 has 13 amino acids. CDR1 is SGHKS and CDR2 is YYEKEE in the germline V gene (reference sequence).

The chain couples TRBV28 to TRBJ2-1; TRBD2 matches 8 bases. Germline lookup yields CDR1 MDHEN and CDR2 SYDVKM. The CDR3 is 14 residues long. V shed 8 bases and J 6 bases; nucleotides not matched to a gene: 9. In nucleotides, the CDR3 is TGTGCCAGCCGAGCAGCGGGAGACTCCAATGAGCAGTTCTTC. This codes for CASRAAGDSNEQFF.

This clone was counted between two and nine times. CDR3 in DNA: TGTGCCAGCAGTGCTCGGGGTGGAGGCACCGGGGAGCTGTTTTTT. Encoded protein: CASSARGGGTGELFF. V gene TRBV6-4 combines with J gene TRBJ2-2; D is perhaps TRBD2 (5 bases). This CDR3 is 15 amino acids long. From germline, CDR1 is MRHNA and CDR2 SNTAGT. V dropped 4 bases and J dropped 4 bases, with 13 bases sitting between them.

The chain joins TRBV4-1 to TRBJ2-1, with 10 nucleotides matching TRBD2. V lost 0 bases and J lost 8; bases outside the gene matches: 4. This CDR3 contains 15 residues. The V gene's germline CDR1 is MGHRA and CDR2 YSYEKL. The chain's CDR3 is CASSQEPSGRHEQFF. CDR3 nucleotides: TGCGCCAGCAGCCAAGAGCCTAGCGGGAGACATGAGCAGTTCTTC.

This chain connects TRBV6-6 to TRBJ2-4, with 7 positions matching TRBD2. The J segment lost 7 bases and the V segment lost 0 bases, leaving 3 bases of the junction unmatched. Germline-derived CDR1 and CDR2 are MNHNY and SVGAGI (reference sequence). The CDR3 is made up of 14 amino acids. CDR3 DNA: TGTGCCAGCAGTTACTCGGGAGGGTGGAACATTCAGTACTTC. Its translation is CASSYSGGWNIQYF.

This chain uses TRBV23-1 with TRBJ2-5; the D is unclear. TRBV23-1 is marked as an open reading frame, function uncertain. The length of the CDR3 is 15 residues. Between the trimmed V and J ends, which lost 0 bases and 5 bases, there was a span of 13 bases. CDR3 residues: CASSQSSRLWETQYF. The CDR3 DNA reads as TGCGCCAGCAGTCAATCGAGCAGGCTATGGGAGACCCAGTACTTC.

The chain couples TRBV5-1 to TRBJ2-7, with D perhaps matching TRBD1 (5 bases). With 3 bases removed from V and 3 bases from J, the gap between germline ends came to 16 bases. The CDR3 loop spans 15 amino acids. CDR1 SGHRS and CDR2 YFSETQ come from the germline V gene. The chain's CDR3 is CASSYTGTPRYEQYF. The CDR3 DNA sequence: TGCGCCAGCAGCTATACAGGTACCCCTCGCTACGAGCAGTACTTC.

The sample holds one count of this clone. The chain recombines TRBV6-1 with TRBJ1-1; D is possibly TRBD1 (5 bases). Trimming took 3 bases from V and 0 from J, leaving 14 bases between them. Germline V gene sequence: CDR1 MNHNS, CDR2 SASEGT. The CDR3 is 16 residues long. The DNA of the CDR3 is TGTGCCAGCAGTGACTATCCGACAGCCTTGAACACTGAAGCTTTCTTT. Protein: CASSDYPTALNTEAFF.